A single sample gave rise to the 26 T cell receptor beta chains below, sequenced in a study of technical replicates of blood from several donors. Generated by immunoSEQ multiplex PCR, the TCRdb table keeps only in-frame clones and is missing some. Seen here are 83,000 or so clones, just over 90% observed once, and the top ten hold approximately 0.25%. Source material: T cells isolated from PBMCs. The receptors derive from a human donor in good health.

This clone was found a few times. The J gene is TRBJ1-4, the V gene TRBV18; D is uncertain. Trimming left V 10 bases short and J 8 bases short, with 20 bases between. Germline CDR1 KGHSH, CDR2 LQKENI. This CDR3 spans 14 amino acids. The CDR3, as DNA: TGTGCCACCCAGGAAAGCCGAGTGGTAGAAAAACTGTTTTTT. Residues: CATQESRVVEKLFF.

The chain combines TRBV23-1 with TRBJ2-5, with D perhaps matching TRBD2 (6 bases). TRBV23-1 is an ORF, and what it does is uncertain. This CDR3 has 15 amino acids. V was trimmed by 7 bases and J by 9 bases, leaving 24 bases between them. CDR3 protein: CASNQLGGRSMPQYF. In DNA form, the CDR3 reads TGCGCCAGCAACCAATTGGGAGGCAGGTCAATGCCCCAGTACTTC.

The chain carries TRBV4-1 and TRBJ1-1; D is perhaps TRBD1 (5 bases). V was cut by 2 bases and J by 6 bases, with 19 bases left in between. The CDR3 is 16 amino acids. Germline CDR1 MGHRA, CDR2 YSYEKL. CDR3 protein: CASSQSYPGGDPEAFF. DNA for the CDR3: TGCGCCAGCAGCCAATCCTATCCGGGGGGGGATCCTGAAGCTTTCTTT.

This chain joins TRBV5-1 and TRBJ2-4; 9 bases agree with TRBD1. Unmatched junction bases numbered 1, after V lost 4 bases and J lost 8 bases. CDR1 SGHRS and CDR2 YFSETQ come from the germline V gene. The CDR3 loop spans 12 amino acids. The chain's CDR3 is CASSGDRDIQYF. For the CDR3, the DNA is TGCGCCAGCAGCGGGGACAGGGACATTCAGTACTTC. The variable domain in full, completed from reference TRBV5-1 and TRBJ2-4, reads KAGVTQTPRYLIKTRGQQVTLSCSPISGHRSVSWYQQTPGQGLQFLFEYFSETQRNKGNFPGRFSGRQFSNSRSEMNVSTLELGDSALYLCASSGDRDIQYFGAGTRLSVL.

V usage is TRBV19 and J usage is TRBJ2-1; a possible D gene is TRBD1 (5 bases). The CDR3 contains 15 residues. Germline-derived CDR1 and CDR2 are LNHDA and SQIVND (reference sequence). V lost 5 bases, J lost 0 bases, and 11 bases lay in between. The CDR3 reads CASSLGALSYNEQFF. The CDR3 DNA sequence: TGTGCCAGTAGTTTAGGGGCGCTCTCCTACAATGAGCAGTTCTTC. The entire variable domain, with the rest obtained from reference TRBV19 and TRBJ2-1, is as follows: DGGITQSPKYLFRKEGQNVTLSCEQNLNHDAMYWYRQDPGQGLRLIYYSQIVNDFQKGDIAEGYSVSREKKESFPLTVTSAQKNPTAFYLCASSLGALSYNEQFFGPGTRLTVL.

The chain uses TRBV28 and TRBJ2-7, with 12 positions matching TRBD2. The CDR3 loop spans 16 amino acids. V was clipped by 3 bases and J by 1 base; unmatched bases: 4. Germline V gene sequence: CDR1 MDHEN, CDR2 SYDVKM. CDR3 region: CASSLTSGSISYEQYF. The CDR3 DNA is TGTGCCAGCAGTTTGACTAGCGGGAGTATATCCTACGAGCAGTACTTC.

The rearrangement links TRBV6-4 to TRBJ1-2, with D possibly matching TRBD1 (6 bases). CDR1 is MRHNA and CDR2 is SNTAGT in the germline V gene. CDR3 length: 20 residues. The V and J ends lost 0 bases and 5 bases respectively, with 28 bases between them. CDR3: CASSDSKGLGKGFTGYGYTF. CDR3 nucleotides: TGTGCCAGCAGTGACTCGAAAGGCCTGGGTAAAGGCTTTACAGGGTATGGCTACACCTTC.

V usage is TRBV30 and J usage is TRBJ2-1, with 8 bases that match TRBD1. The CDR3 runs 13 residues. V shed 8 bases and J 5 bases; nucleotides not matched to a gene: 8. Germline-derived CDR1 and CDR2 are GTSNPN and SVGIG (reference sequence). In DNA form, the CDR3 reads TGTGCCGGTACCGGGACAGGTAACAATGAGCAGTTCTTC. Protein product: CAGTGTGNNEQFF.

The J gene is TRBJ2-7, the V gene TRBV4-1; D possibly corresponds to TRBD1 (6 bases). Trimming removed 5 bases at V and 3 bases at J, with 8 bases between. The CDR3 totals 12 residues. Germline V CDR1 and CDR2: MGHRA, YSYEKL. The CDR3 here is CASSIQGYEQYF. The CDR3 nucleotides are TGCGCCAGCAGCATACAGGGCTACGAGCAGTACTTC.

The chain combines TRBV14 with TRBJ1-1; D not resolved. The length of the CDR3 is 14 residues. Germline V gene sequence: CDR1 SGHDN, CDR2 FVKESK. Trimming pared 4 bases from V and 7 bases from J, leaving 16 bases between. The CDR3 spells CASSRLEVRFEAFF. For the CDR3, the DNA is TGTGCCAGCAGCCGGCTCGAAGTGCGGTTTGAAGCTTTCTTT.

The V gene is TRBV5-1, the J gene TRBJ1-2, with 8 bases fitting TRBD1. The CDR3 is 17 amino acids. With 0 bases clipped from V and 1 base from J, the junction kept 8 bases outside the gene matches. Germline lookup yields CDR1 SGHRS and CDR2 YFSETQ. The CDR3 reads CASSLAGGNLLNYGYTF. The CDR3, as DNA: TGCGCCAGCAGCTTGGCAGGGGGCAACCTCCTTAACTATGGCTACACCTTC. Full variable domain (missing parts from reference TRBV5-1 and TRBJ1-2): KAGVTQTPRYLIKTRGQQVTLSCSPISGHRSVSWYQQTPGQGLQFLFEYFSETQRNKGNFPGRFSGRQFSNSRSEMNVSTLELGDSALYLCASSLAGGNLLNYGYTFGSGTRLTVV.

This clone was detected only once. The chain recombines TRBV7-9 with TRBJ2-5, with 7 bases matching TRBD2. Germline V CDR1 and CDR2: SEHNR, FQNEAQ (reference sequence). The CDR3 sequence is 13 residues long. Germline trimming cut 6 bases from V and 5 bases from J; bases unmatched to any gene: 6. The CDR3 DNA reads as TGTGCCAGCAGGCACGGGACTATGGAGACCCAGTACTTC. Translated, it gives CASRHGTMETQYF.

This clone was seen once. The genes are TRBV4-1 and TRBJ2-2; 8 bases map to TRBD1. Germline values: CDR1 MGHRA, CDR2 YSYEKL. This CDR3 has 15 residues. V shed 5 bases, J shed 5 bases, and the junction held 7 bases outside the gene matches. CDR3 bases: TGCGCCAGCAGCTCATTCACAGGGGGGACCGGGGAGCTGTTTTTT. This translates into CASSSFTGGTGELFF.

The chain uses TRBV11-2 and TRBJ2-7; TRBD1 is a possible D gene (5 bases). V lost 2 bases and J lost 5, with 7 bases in between. This CDR3 region has 12 residues. The germline CDR1 and CDR2 sequences are SGHAT and FQNNGV. The CDR3 DNA reads as TGTGCCAGCAGCTTATGGACAAACGAGCAGTACTTC. It encodes CASSLWTNEQYF.

This chain links TRBV7-9 with TRBJ1-3, with TRBD1 identical over 9 bases. This CDR3 region has 14 residues. V shed 7 bases, J shed 3 bases, and the junction held 4 bases outside the gene matches. CDR1 and CDR2 from the germline V gene are SEHNR and FQNEAQ (reference sequence). The CDR3 here is CASTVTGGGNTIYF. CDR3 DNA: TGTGCCAGCACCGTGACAGGGGGTGGAAACACCATATATTTT. The variable domain in full, with the rest retrieved from reference TRBV7-9 and TRBJ1-3, is DTGVSQNPRHKITKRGQNVTFRCDPISEHNRLYWYRQTLGQGPEFLTYFQNEAQLEKSRLLSDRFSAERPKGSFSTLEIQRTEQGDSAMYLCASTVTGGGNTIYFGEGSWLTVV.

The genes are TRBV28 and TRBJ1-2, with a weak D call TRBD1 (5 bases). The length of the CDR3 is 11 residues. Germline lookup yields CDR1 MDHEN and CDR2 SYDVKM. V was shortened by 6 bases and J by 7 bases, with 9 bases between the two germline ends. CDR3 nucleotides: TGTGCCAGCAGGTGGGGGGGTGGCTACACCTTC. Protein sequence: CASRWGGGYTF.

The chain recombines TRBV5-1 with TRBJ1-2; 8 bases are shared with TRBD1. Germline CDR1 and CDR2: SGHRS and YFSETQ. This CDR3 is built from 14 residues. The J segment lost 3 bases and the V segment lost 0 bases, leaving 1 base of the junction unmatched. CDR3 sequence reads: CASSLGGQDYGYTF. DNA for the CDR3: TGCGCCAGCAGCTTGGGGGGACAGGACTATGGCTACACCTTC.

This chain joins TRBV30 and TRBJ2-3; TRBD2 matches 12 bases. V shed 0 bases and J 2 bases; nucleotides not matched to a gene: 3. CDR3 length equals 16 residues. Looked up from germline, CDR1 is GTSNPN and CDR2 is SVGIG (reference sequence). CDR3 protein: CAWSVGLAGSTDTQYF. The CDR3 region has the DNA TGTGCCTGGAGTGTAGGACTAGCGGGATCCACAGATACGCAGTATTTT.

This chain links TRBV27 with TRBJ1-5, with 10 positions matching TRBD1. The CDR3 runs to 15 residues. The V gene end was trimmed by 5 bases and the J gene end by 2 bases; junction bases not matched to a gene: 3. Germline CDR1 reads MNHEY; CDR2 reads SMNVEV (reference sequence). CDR3 nucleotides: TGTGCCAGCAGTGAGGGGACAGGGGGCAATCAGCCCCAGCATTTT. The encoded protein is CASSEGTGGNQPQHF.

The chain is built from TRBV7-9 and TRBJ1-5; D unclear. The CDR3 is 12 residues long. V was pared by 5 bases and J by 3 bases, with 5 bases between. Germline V gene data show CDR1 as SEHNR and CDR2 as FQNEAQ (reference sequence). Here the CDR3 reads CASSTVNQPQHF. CDR3 DNA: TGTGCCAGCAGCACGGTCAATCAGCCCCAGCATTTT.

The chain combines TRBV11-2 with TRBJ2-7, with 9 positions matching TRBD2. The CDR3 runs 14 residues. V lost 5 bases, J lost 3 bases, and 5 bases stayed unmatched. Germline assignment: CDR1 SGHAT and CDR2 FQNNGV. The CDR3 coding sequence is TGTGCCAGCAGCCCTAGCGGGACAATCTACGAGCAGTACTTC. As protein: CASSPSGTIYEQYF.

The chain uses TRBV7-9 and TRBJ1-4, with 10 nucleotides matching TRBD1. V shed 3 bases, J shed 3 bases, and the junction held 10 bases outside the gene matches. CDR3 length: 18 amino acids. Germline lookup yields CDR1 SEHNR and CDR2 FQNEAQ (reference sequence). The CDR3 coding sequence is TGTGCCAGCAGCTTTAGCCGGGACAGGGGTAAGGCTAATGAAAAACTGTTTTTT. Amino acid sequence: CASSFSRDRGKANEKLFF.

This clone was observed a single time. This chain uses TRBV7-6 with TRBJ2-1; TRBD1 aligns across 7 bases. Germline V gene lookup returns CDR1 SGHVS and CDR2 FNYEAQ. The V and J ends lost 5 bases and 7 bases, in that order; junction bases with no gene match: 17. This CDR3 comprises 17 residues. This chain's CDR3 is CASSLYQPSNRGNEQFF. The DNA for the CDR3 is TGTGCCAGCAGCCTATACCAGCCCAGTAACAGGGGTAATGAGCAGTTCTTC.

This clone was seen a few times. The chain links TRBV7-9 to TRBJ1-1; the D gene is possibly TRBD1 (6 bases). V lost 5 bases and J lost 5, with 9 bases in between. The germline V gene has CDR1 SEHNR and CDR2 FQNEAQ (reference sequence). The length of the CDR3 is 12 residues. The CDR3 here is CASSRGGTEAFF. CDR3 nucleotides: TGTGCCAGCAGCCGAGGGGGTACTGAAGCTTTCTTT.

The chain uses TRBV7-9 and TRBJ2-1; 11 bases match TRBD2. This CDR3 spans 18 amino acids. Germline loops: CDR1 SEHNR, CDR2 FQNEAQ (reference sequence). The junction had 14 bases not matched to a gene; V was cut back by 2 bases and J by 8 bases. This CDR3 is CASSLSRLAGKSVDEQFF. In nucleotides, the CDR3 is TGTGCCAGCAGCTTATCCCGACTAGCGGGAAAATCGGTCGATGAGCAGTTCTTC.

V usage is TRBV28 and J usage is TRBJ2-7; a possible D gene is TRBD1 (6 bases). V was clipped by 3 bases and J by 0 bases, with 9 bases between them. The CDR3 runs 14 residues. Germline loops: CDR1 MDHEN, CDR2 SYDVKM. In DNA form, the CDR3 reads TGTGCCAGCAGTTTCACAGGGAGCTCCTACGAGCAGTACTTC. It translates to CASSFTGSSYEQYF.